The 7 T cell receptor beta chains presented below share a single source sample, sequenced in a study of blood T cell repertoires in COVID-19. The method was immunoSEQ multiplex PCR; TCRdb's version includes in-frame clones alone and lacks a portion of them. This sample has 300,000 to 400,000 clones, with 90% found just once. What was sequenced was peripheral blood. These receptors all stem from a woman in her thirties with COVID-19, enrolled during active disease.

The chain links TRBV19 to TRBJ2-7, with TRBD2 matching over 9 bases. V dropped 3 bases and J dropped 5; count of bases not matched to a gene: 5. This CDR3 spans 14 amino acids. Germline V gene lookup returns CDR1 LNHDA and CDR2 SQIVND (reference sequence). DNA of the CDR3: TGTGCCAGTAGTATCATTAGCGGGAGCCACGAGCAGTACTTC. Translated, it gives CASSIISGSHEQYF.

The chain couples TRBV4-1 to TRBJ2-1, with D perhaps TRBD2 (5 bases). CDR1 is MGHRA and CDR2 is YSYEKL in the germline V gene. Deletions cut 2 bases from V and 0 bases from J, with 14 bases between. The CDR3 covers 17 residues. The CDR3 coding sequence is TGCGCCAGCAGCCAATCGAGCGGAAGGGTCTCCTACAATGAGCAGTTCTTC. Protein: CASSQSSGRVSYNEQFF.

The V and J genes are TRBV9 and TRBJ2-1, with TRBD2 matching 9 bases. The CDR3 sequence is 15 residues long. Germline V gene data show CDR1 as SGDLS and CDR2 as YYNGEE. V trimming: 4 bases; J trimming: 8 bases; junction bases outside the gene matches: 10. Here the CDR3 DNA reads TGTGCCAGCAGCCCCCGACTAGCGGAGGGGGATGAGCAGTTCTTC. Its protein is CASSPRLAEGDEQFF.

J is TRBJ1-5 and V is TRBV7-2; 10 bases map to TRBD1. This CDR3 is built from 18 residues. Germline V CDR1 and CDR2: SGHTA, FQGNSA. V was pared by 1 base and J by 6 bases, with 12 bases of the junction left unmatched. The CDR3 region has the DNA TGTGCCAGCAGCTTAGTCCCTCGACAGGGGGCATTTGTTCAGCCCCAGCATTTT. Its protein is CASSLVPRQGAFVQPQHF.

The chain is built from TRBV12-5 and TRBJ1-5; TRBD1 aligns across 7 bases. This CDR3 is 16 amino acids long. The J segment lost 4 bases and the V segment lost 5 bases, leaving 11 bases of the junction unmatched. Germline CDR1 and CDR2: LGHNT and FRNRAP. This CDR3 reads CASGPDLGQLNQPQHF. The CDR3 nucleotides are TGTGCTAGTGGTCCCGACCTGGGACAGCTTAATCAGCCCCAGCATTTT.

As DNA, the CDR3 is TGCGCCAGCAGCTGGGACTATTACAATGAGCAGTTCTTC. Residues: CASSWDYYNEQFF. The rearrangement links TRBV5-1 to TRBJ2-1; 7 bases agree with TRBD2. Trimming cost V 3 bases and J 4 bases; bases outside gene matches: 1. The CDR3 has 13 amino acids. Looked up from germline, CDR1 is SGHRS and CDR2 is YFSETQ.

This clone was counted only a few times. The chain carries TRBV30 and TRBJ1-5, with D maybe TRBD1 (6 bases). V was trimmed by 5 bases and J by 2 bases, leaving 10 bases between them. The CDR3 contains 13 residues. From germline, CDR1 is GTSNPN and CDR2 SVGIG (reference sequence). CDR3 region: CAWRPGGNQPQHF. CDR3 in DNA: TGTGCCTGGCGACCAGGGGGCAATCAGCCCCAGCATTTT.